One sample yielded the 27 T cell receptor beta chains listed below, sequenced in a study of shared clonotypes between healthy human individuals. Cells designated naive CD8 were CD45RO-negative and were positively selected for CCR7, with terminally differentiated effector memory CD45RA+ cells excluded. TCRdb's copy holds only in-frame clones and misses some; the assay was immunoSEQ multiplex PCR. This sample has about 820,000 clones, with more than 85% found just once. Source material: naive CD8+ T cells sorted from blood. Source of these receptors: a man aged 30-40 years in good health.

The CDR3 nucleotides read TGTGCCAGCAGCTTCAATCCGGGACAGGGTACAGATACGCAGTATTTT. Its protein product is CASSFNPGQGTDTQYF. The gene calls are TRBV7-9 and TRBJ2-3; 9 nucleotides align to TRBD1. CDR1 is SEHNR, CDR2 FQNEAQ, per germline (reference sequence). J gave up 3 bases and V 3 bases, and 7 bases lay outside the gene matches. CDR3 length equals 16 residues.

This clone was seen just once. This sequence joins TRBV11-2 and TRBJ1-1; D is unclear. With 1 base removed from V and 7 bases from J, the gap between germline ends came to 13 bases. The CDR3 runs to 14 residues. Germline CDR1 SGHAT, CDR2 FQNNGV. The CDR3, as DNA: TGTGCCAGCAGCTTAGGGGAGGGTATGATTGAAGCTTTCTTT. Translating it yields CASSLGEGMIEAFF.

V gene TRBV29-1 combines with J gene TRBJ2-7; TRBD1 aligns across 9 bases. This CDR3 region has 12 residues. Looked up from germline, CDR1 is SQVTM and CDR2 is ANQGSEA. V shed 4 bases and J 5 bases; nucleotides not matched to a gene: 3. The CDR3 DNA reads TGCAGCGTTGGGGACAGGGAGGACGAGCAGTACTTC. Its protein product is CSVGDREDEQYF.

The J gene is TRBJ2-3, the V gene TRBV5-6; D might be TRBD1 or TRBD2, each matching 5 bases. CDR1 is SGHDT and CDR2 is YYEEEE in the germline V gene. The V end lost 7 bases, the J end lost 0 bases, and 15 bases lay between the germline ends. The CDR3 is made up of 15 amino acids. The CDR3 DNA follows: TGTGCCAGCTGGGGACGGGTCAGTAGCACAGATACGCAGTATTTT. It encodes CASWGRVSSTDTQYF. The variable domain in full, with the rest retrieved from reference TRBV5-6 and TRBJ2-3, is DAGVTQSPTHLIKTRGQQVTLRCSPKSGHDTVSWYQQALGQGPQFIFQYYEEEERQRGNFPDRFSGHQFPNYSSELNVNALLLGDSALYLCASWGRVSSTDTQYFGPGTRLTVL.

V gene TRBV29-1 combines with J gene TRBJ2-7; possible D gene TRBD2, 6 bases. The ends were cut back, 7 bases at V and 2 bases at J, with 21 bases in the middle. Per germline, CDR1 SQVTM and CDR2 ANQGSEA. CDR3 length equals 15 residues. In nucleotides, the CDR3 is TGCAGCGCGTCCTCAATGGGGAGGCCAGCCTACGAGCAGTACTTC. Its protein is CSASSMGRPAYEQYF.

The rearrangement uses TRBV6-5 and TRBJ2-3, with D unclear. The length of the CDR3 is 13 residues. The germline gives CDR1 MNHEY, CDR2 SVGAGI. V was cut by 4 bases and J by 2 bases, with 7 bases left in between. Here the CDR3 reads CASSLRSTDTQYF. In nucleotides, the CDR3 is TGTGCCAGCAGTTTGCGGTCCACAGATACGCAGTATTTT.

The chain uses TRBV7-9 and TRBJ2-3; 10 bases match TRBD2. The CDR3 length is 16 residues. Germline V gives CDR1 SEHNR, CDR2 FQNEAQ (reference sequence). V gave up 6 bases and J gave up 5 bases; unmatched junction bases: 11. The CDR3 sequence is CASSLRLAGEEDTQYF. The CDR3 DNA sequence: TGTGCCAGCAGTCTCCGTCTAGCGGGAGAGGAAGATACGCAGTATTTT.

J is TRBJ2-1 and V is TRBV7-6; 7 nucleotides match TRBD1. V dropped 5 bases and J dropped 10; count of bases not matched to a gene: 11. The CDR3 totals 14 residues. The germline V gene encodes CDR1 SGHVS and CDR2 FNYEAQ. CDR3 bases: TGTGCCAGCAGCAGAGAAACCGGGACAGACGAGCAGTTCTTC. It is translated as CASSRETGTDEQFF.

The chain's CDR3 is CASSLVTENTGELFF. The CDR3 DNA follows: TGCGCCAGCAGCTTGGTGACAGAGAACACCGGGGAGCTGTTTTTT. The chain is built from TRBV5-1 and TRBJ2-2; the D gene is possibly TRBD1 (5 bases). The germline gives CDR1 SGHRS, CDR2 YFSETQ. The CDR3 is made up of 15 amino acids. The ends were cut back, 0 bases at V and 1 base at J, with 7 bases in the middle.

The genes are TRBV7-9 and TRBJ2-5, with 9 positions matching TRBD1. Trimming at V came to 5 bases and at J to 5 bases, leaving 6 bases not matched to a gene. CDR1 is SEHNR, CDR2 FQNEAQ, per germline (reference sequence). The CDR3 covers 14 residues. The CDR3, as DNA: TGTGCCAGCAGCCCCGGGACAGGGCTGGAGACCCAGTACTTC. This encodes CASSPGTGLETQYF.

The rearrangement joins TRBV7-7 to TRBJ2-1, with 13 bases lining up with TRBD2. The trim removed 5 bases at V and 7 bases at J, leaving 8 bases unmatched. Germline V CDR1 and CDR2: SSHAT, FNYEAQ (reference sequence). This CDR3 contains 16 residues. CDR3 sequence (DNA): TGTGCCAGCAGCCCAACCCGGACTAGCGGGAGTAATGAGCAGTTCTTC. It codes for CASSPTRTSGSNEQFF.

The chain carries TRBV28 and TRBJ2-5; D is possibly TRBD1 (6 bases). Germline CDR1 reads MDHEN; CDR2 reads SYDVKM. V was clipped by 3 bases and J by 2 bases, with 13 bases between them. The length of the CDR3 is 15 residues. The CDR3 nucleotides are TGTGCCAGCAGTTTGGGGGAACAGGGACAAGAGACCCAGTACTTC. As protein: CASSLGEQGQETQYF.

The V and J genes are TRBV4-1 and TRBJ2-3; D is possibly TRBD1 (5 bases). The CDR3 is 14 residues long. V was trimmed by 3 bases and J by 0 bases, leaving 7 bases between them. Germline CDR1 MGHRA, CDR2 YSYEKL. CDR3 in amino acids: CASSHRQSTDTQYF. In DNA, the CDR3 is TGCGCCAGCAGCCATAGACAGAGCACAGATACGCAGTATTTT.

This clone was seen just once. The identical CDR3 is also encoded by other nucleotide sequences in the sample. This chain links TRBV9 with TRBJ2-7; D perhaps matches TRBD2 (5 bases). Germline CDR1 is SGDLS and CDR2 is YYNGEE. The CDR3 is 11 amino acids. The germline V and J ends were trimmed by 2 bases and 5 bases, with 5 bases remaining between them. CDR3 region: CASSVGDEQYF. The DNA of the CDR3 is TGTGCCAGCAGCGTGGGAGACGAGCAGTACTTC. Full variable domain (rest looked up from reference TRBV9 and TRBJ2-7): DSGVTQTPKHLITATGQRVTLRCSPRSGDLSVYWYQQSLDQGLQFLIQYYNGEERAKGNILERFSAQQFPDLHSELNLSSLELGDSALYFCASSVGDEQYFGPGTRLTVT.

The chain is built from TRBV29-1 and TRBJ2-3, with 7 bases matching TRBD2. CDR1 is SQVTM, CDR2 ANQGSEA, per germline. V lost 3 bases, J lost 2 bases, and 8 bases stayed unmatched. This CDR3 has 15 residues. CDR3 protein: CSVEGGSLNTDTQYF. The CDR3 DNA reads TGCAGCGTTGAGGGCGGGAGTCTAAACACAGATACGCAGTATTTT.

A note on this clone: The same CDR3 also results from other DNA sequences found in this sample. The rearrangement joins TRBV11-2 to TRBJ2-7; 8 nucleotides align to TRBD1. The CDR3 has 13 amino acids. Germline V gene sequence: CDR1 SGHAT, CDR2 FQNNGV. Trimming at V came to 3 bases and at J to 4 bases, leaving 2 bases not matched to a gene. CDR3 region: CASSFGQGYEQYF. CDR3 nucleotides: TGTGCCAGCAGCTTTGGACAGGGTTACGAGCAGTACTTC.

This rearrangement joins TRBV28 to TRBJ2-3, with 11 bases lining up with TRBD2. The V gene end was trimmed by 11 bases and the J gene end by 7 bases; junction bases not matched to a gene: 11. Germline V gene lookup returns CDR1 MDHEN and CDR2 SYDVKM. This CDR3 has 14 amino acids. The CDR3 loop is CAGKTSGIGNTQYF. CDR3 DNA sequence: TGTGCCGGAAAGACTAGCGGGATTGGGAATACGCAGTATTTT.

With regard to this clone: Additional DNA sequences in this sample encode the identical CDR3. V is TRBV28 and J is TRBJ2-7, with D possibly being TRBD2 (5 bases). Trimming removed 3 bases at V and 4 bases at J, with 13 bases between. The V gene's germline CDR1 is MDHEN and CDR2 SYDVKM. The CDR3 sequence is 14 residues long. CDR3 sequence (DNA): TGTGCCAGCAGTTTCGTGGACCGGGGATACGAGCAGTACTTC. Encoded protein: CASSFVDRGYEQYF.

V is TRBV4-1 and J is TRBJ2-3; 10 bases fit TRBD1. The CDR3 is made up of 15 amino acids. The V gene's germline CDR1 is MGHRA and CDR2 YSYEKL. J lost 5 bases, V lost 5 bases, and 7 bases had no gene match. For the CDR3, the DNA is TGCGCCAGCAGCGCTGACAGGGGGCTTGGAGATACGCAGTATTTT. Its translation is CASSADRGLGDTQYF.

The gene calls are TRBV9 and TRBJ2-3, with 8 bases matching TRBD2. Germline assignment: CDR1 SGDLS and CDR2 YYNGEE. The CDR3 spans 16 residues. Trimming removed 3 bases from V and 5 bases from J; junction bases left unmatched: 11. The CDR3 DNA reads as TGTGCCAGCAGCGCAGAAAGCGGGAGAGGCGGAGATACGCAGTATTTT. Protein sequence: CASSAESGRGGDTQYF. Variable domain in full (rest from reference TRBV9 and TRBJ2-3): DSGVTQTPKHLITATGQRVTLRCSPRSGDLSVYWYQQSLDQGLQFLIQYYNGEERAKGNILERFSAQQFPDLHSELNLSSLELGDSALYFCASSAESGRGGDTQYFGPGTRLTVL.

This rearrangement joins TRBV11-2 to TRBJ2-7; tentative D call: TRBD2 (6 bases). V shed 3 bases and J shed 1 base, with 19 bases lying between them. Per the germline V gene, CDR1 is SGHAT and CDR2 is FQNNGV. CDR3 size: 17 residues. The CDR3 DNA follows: TGTGCCAGCAGCTTCCCCGGGTTCGGGGAGGTATCCTACGAGCAGTACTTC. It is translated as CASSFPGFGEVSYEQYF.

CDR3 bases: TGCGCCAGCAGCCCTCTAGGGACAGGAACCTACGAGCAGTACTTC. Translating gives CASSPLGTGTYEQYF. This chain joins TRBV4-1 and TRBJ2-7, with 8 bases that match TRBD1. The CDR3 loop spans 15 amino acids. V gave up 4 bases and J gave up 2 bases; unmatched junction bases: 7. CDR1 is MGHRA, CDR2 YSYEKL, per germline.

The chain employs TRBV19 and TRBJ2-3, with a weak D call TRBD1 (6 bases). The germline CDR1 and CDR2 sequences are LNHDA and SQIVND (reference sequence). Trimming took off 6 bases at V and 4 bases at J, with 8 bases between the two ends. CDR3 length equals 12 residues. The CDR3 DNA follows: TGTGCCAGTAGACAGGGTGCAGATACGCAGTATTTT. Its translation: CASRQGADTQYF.

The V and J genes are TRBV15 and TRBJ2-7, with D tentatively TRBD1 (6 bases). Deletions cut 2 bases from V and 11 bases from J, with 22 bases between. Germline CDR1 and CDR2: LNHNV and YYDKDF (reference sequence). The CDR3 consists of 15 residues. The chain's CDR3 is CATSRIGQLSGWKYF. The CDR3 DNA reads TGTGCCACCAGCAGAATTGGACAGTTGAGTGGGTGGAAGTACTTC.

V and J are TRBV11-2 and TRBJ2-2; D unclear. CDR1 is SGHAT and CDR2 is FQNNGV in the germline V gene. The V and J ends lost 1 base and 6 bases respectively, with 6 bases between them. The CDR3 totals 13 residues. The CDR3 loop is CASSLGYSGELFF. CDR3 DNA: TGTGCCAGCAGCTTAGGGTACTCCGGGGAGCTGTTTTTT.

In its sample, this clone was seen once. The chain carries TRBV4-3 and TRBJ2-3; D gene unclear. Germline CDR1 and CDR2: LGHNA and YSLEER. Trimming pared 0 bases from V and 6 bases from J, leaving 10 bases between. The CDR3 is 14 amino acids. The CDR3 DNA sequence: TGCGCCAGCAGCCAAGATATCACGCAGGATACGCAGTATTTT. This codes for CASSQDITQDTQYF.

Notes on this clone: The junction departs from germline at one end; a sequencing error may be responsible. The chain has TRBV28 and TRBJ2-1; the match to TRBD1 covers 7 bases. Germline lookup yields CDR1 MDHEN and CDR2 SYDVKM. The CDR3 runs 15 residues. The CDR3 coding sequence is TGTGCCAGCAGCTCGTTGGGGACAGAGTACAGTGAGCAGTTCTTC. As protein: CASSSLGTEYSEQFF.